This T cell receptor (beta chain) appears in the sequencing data of a study of regulatory T cells in long-lasting Graves disease. Findings of the study overall: Newly diagnosed Graves' patients exceeded persistent ones in TCR diversity.

TCR beta libraries were built with iRepertoire HTBI primers and Arm-PCR of CDR3 regions. TCRdb re-analysed the multiplex PCR reads in MiXCR, keeping a single row per CDR3 protein. The sample yields over 450,000 distinct CDR3 sequences, 20% to 25% seen once. Comment on this clonotype: Its antigen is as yet unknown.

The time point denotes: persistent/refractory GD, antithyroid drugs over 5 years with positive TRAb. TCR sequences were obtained from RNA taken from PBMCs. The CDR3 is 17 residues long. V trimming: 2 bases; J trimming: 3 bases; junction bases outside the gene matches: 9. Germline CDR1 and CDR2: LGHDT and YNNKEL (reference sequence). The chain is built from TRBV3-1 and TRBJ1-2; TRBD1 matches at 10 bases. This receptor was taken from a female donor with Graves disease. The sequenced sample was peripheral blood mononuclear cells (PBMCs), obtained when the disease was refractory, from a patient treated with antithyroid drugs. Here the CDR3 reads CASSQHPGQGTYYGYTF. CDR3 sequence (DNA): TGTGCCAGCAGCCAACACCCGGGACAGGGGACCTACTATGGCTACACCTTC.